This T cell receptor beta chain was captured in a study of blood T cell repertoires in COVID-19. For the study at large: Spain, Italy and the United States supplied samples that represented acute and convalescent COVID-19. Sample material is recorded as cDNA or gDNA derived from T cells, B-cell-depleted T cells, or PBMCs.

Only in-frame clones appear in the TCRdb table, and some are missing; sequencing was by immunoSEQ multiplex PCR. The table records around 23,000 clones, approximately 90% of them present only once. In germline, CDR1 is SGHRS, CDR2 YFSETQ. V lost 0 bases, J lost 5 bases, and 0 bases stayed unmatched. This CDR3 has 15 amino acids. V and J are TRBV5-1 and TRBJ2-3; 13 bases are shared with TRBD2. The receptor was derived from an older man with active COVID-19. The sample consisted of peripheral blood. The CDR3 loop reads CASSLGLAGGDTQYF. The DNA for the CDR3 is TGCGCCAGCAGCTTGGGACTAGCGGGAGGAGATACGCAGTATTTT.